Shown below are 14 T cell receptor beta chains from a single sample sequenced in a study of control samples from healthy donors and cancer patients. Sequenced by immunoSEQ multiplex PCR; TCRdb stores in-frame clones only, minus some. Of about 26,000 clones in the sample, approximately 85% are singletons; the top ten hold 6.5% to 8%. The source material was PBMCs. The receptor source for this set is a woman aged 60-70 years with head and neck cancer.

The V gene is TRBV12-5, the J gene TRBJ1-4; maybe TRBD1 (5 bases). Germline V gene lookup returns CDR1 LGHNT and CDR2 FRNRAP. Trimming left V 2 bases short and J 5 bases short, with 18 bases between. The CDR3 length is 17 residues. The CDR3, as DNA: TGTGCTAGTGGTTTGACAAACGTCTGGGGCGGAAATGAAAAACTGTTTTTT. Translation gives CASGLTNVWGGNEKLFF.

V and J are TRBV9 and TRBJ2-1; possibly TRBD1 for D (6 bases). Germline V gives CDR1 SGDLS, CDR2 YYNGEE. CDR3 length: 15 amino acids. The V end lost 3 bases, the J end lost 5 bases, and 15 bases lay between the germline ends. The CDR3 DNA follows: TGTGCCAGCAGCGAGGGGACATTAGGAAACAATGAGCAGTTCTTC. It translates to CASSEGTLGNNEQFF.

This chain's CDR3 is CASSPAVRGEAFF. In DNA, the CDR3 is TGTGCCAGCAGTCCGGCGGTTCGGGGTGAAGCTTTCTTT. The rearrangement links TRBV6-2 or TRBV6-3 to TRBJ1-1, with D uncertain. The CDR3 sequence is 13 residues long. The V end lost 5 bases, the J end lost 7 bases, and 14 bases lay between the germline ends. Germline V gives CDR1 MNHEY, CDR2 SVGEGT.

The rearrangement joins TRBV29-1 to TRBJ2-2; no definite D call. Germline V CDR1 and CDR2: SQVTM, ANQGSEA. There are 13 residues in the CDR3. V was clipped by 4 bases and J by 3 bases, with 9 bases between them. In nucleotides, the CDR3 is TGCAGCGTTGCTCAAGGTTACACCGGGGAGCTGTTTTTT. It yields the protein CSVAQGYTGELFF.

The rearrangement uses TRBV4-2 and TRBJ1-3; no clear D. Germline V gene sequence: CDR1 LGHNA, CDR2 YNFKEQ. Deletions cut 1 base from V and 3 bases from J, with 13 bases between. The CDR3 covers 16 residues. The CDR3 region is CASSQGTRASGNTIYF. CDR3 nucleotide sequence: TGTGCCAGCAGCCAAGGTACAAGGGCGAGTGGAAACACCATATATTTT.

The chain carries TRBV4-3 and TRBJ2-7; D is unresolved. The CDR3 has 14 residues. Germline V CDR1 and CDR2: LGHNA, YSLEER. V dropped 1 base and J dropped 0 bases, with 7 bases sitting between them. The CDR3 bases are TGCGCCAGCAGCCAAGCTTACAGCTCCTACGAGCAGTACTTC. It translates to CASSQAYSSYEQYF.

This chain uses TRBV7-9 with TRBJ1-1; no clear D. The ends were cut back, 5 bases at V and 0 bases at J, with 16 bases in the middle. The CDR3 length is 16 residues. Germline CDR1 and CDR2: SEHNR and FQNEAQ (reference sequence). The CDR3 is CASSTNQASMNTEAFF. For the CDR3, the DNA is TGTGCCAGCAGCACAAATCAGGCTTCCATGAACACTGAAGCTTTCTTT.

The genes are TRBV9 and TRBJ2-2, with 8 bases fitting TRBD1. Trimming removed 3 bases from V and 3 bases from J; junction bases left unmatched: 4. This CDR3 contains 15 residues. From germline, CDR1 is SGDLS and CDR2 YYNGEE. The CDR3 is CASSDPGQDTGELFF. CDR3 nucleotide sequence: TGTGCCAGCAGCGATCCGGGACAGGACACCGGGGAGCTGTTTTTT.

The chain recombines TRBV7-9 with TRBJ1-3; D might be TRBD1 (5 bases). V lost 7 bases, J lost 7 bases, and 11 bases lay in between. CDR1 SEHNR and CDR2 FQNEAQ come from the germline V gene (reference sequence). This CDR3 contains 12 residues. CDR3 loop: CASKAGSNTIYF. The DNA for the CDR3 is TGTGCCAGCAAGGCAGGGAGTAACACCATATATTTT.

J is TRBJ1-1 and V is TRBV4-2; unclear D gene. Germline CDR1 and CDR2: LGHNA and YNFKEQ. This CDR3 has 14 amino acids. V was trimmed by 1 base and J by 1 base, leaving 7 bases between them. This CDR3 reads CASSQGGANTEAFF. The CDR3 nucleotides are TGTGCCAGCAGCCAAGGGGGAGCGAACACTGAAGCTTTCTTT.

The CDR3 DNA follows: TGTGCCAGCAGCGTAGGGTCCCAGGGAGCAGATACGCAGTATTTT. It codes for CASSVGSQGADTQYF. This chain links TRBV9 with TRBJ2-3; D could derive from TRBD1 or TRBD2 (5 bases each). Germline assignment: CDR1 SGDLS and CDR2 YYNGEE. Trimming shortened V by 0 bases and J by 4 bases, and 12 bases separated the two germline ends. This CDR3 is 15 amino acids long.

The chain is built from TRBV6-5 and TRBJ1-5; D gene uncertain. Trimming stripped 11 bases from V and 8 bases from J, with 13 bases between. This CDR3 has 11 residues. CDR1 is MNHEY and CDR2 is SVGAGI in the germline V gene. CDR3 sequence: CAVTSHEPQHF. CDR3 DNA sequence: TGTGCCGTAACCAGTCACGAGCCCCAGCATTTT.

This chain connects TRBV27 to TRBJ1-2; D unclear. Germline CDR1 MNHEY, CDR2 SMNVEV (reference sequence). CDR3 length: 14 amino acids. The V and J ends lost 5 bases and 6 bases respectively, with 16 bases between them. The CDR3 coding sequence is TGTGCCAGCAGTCCCTTGTCGGGGTTTCATGGCTACACCTTC. It encodes CASSPLSGFHGYTF.

The chain joins TRBV2 to TRBJ1-5; the D gene is possibly TRBD1 (5 bases). The CDR3 loop spans 14 amino acids. The ends were cut back, 2 bases at V and 6 bases at J, with 11 bases in the middle. Germline CDR1 is SNHLY and CDR2 is FYNNEI. The CDR3 region is CASSETRGGQPQHF. CDR3 DNA sequence: TGTGCCAGCAGTGAAACCCGGGGCGGTCAGCCCCAGCATTTT.